Each of the 20 T cell receptor beta chains below was sequenced from the same sample in a study of CD4+ T cells in melanoma. Profiling relied on immunoSEQ multiplex PCR, and the TCRdb table lists in-frame clones only, not all of them. The sample lists about 50,000 clones; roughly nine tenths were seen once. Sample: peripheral blood. The receptors come from a human donor with melanoma.

V is TRBV18 and J is TRBJ1-5, with 7 bases matching TRBD1. The CDR3 spans 13 residues. The V gene's germline CDR1 is KGHSH and CDR2 LQKENI. Trimming at V came to 4 bases and at J to 5 bases, leaving 2 bases not matched to a gene. CDR3 residues: CASSLDRDQPQHF. The CDR3 nucleotides read TGTGCCAGCTCACTAGACAGGGATCAGCCCCAGCATTTT. Looking up the rest from reference TRBV18 and TRBJ1-5 gives the full variable domain: NAGVMQNPRHLVRRRGQEARLRCSPMKGHSHVYWYRQLPEEGLKFMVYLQKENIIDESGMPKERFSAEFPKEGPSILRIQQVVRGDSAAYFCASSLDRDQPQHFGDGTRLSIL.

In its sample, this clone was seen many times. The same CDR3 can be traced to other DNA sequences in this sample. The chain uses TRBV5-6 and TRBJ1-4; the D gene is possibly TRBD1 (6 bases). Germline V gene lookup returns CDR1 SGHDT and CDR2 YYEEEE. V shed 0 bases and J shed 6 bases, with 9 bases lying between them. The CDR3 length is 14 residues. In DNA, the CDR3 is TGTGCCAGCAGCTTGGGCAGGGGTTATGAAAAACTGTTTTTT. Protein sequence: CASSLGRGYEKLFF.

The CDR3 loop is CASSEWELGSGGETQYF. Here the CDR3 DNA reads TGTGCCAGCAGTGAATGGGAGCTGGGATCGGGGGGCGAGACCCAGTACTTC. This rearrangement joins TRBV2 to TRBJ2-5, with a weak D call TRBD2 (7 bases). The germline gives CDR1 SNHLY, CDR2 FYNNEI. V was shortened by 2 bases and J by 5 bases, with 21 bases between the two germline ends. The CDR3 is 17 amino acids.

CDR3 DNA sequence: TGTGCCAGCAGCCAGGGGGGGGGTCTTGGGGAACAGCCCCAGCATTTT. Its translation: CASSQGGGLGEQPQHF. The J gene is TRBJ1-5, the V gene TRBV7-2, with TRBD1 matching over 7 bases. Germline V gene sequence: CDR1 SGHTA, CDR2 FQGNSA. CDR3 length: 16 amino acids. Germline trimming cut 5 bases from V and 7 bases from J; bases unmatched to any gene: 14.

The chain employs TRBV28 and TRBJ2-2, with D perhaps TRBD1 (5 bases). Trimming took off 5 bases at V and 4 bases at J, with 8 bases between the two ends. Germline V lookup: CDR1 MDHEN, CDR2 SYDVKM. The CDR3 totals 13 residues. The CDR3 spells CASSADSTGELFF. The CDR3 DNA is TGTGCCAGCAGTGCTGACAGCACCGGGGAGCTGTTTTTT.

J is TRBJ1-5 and V is TRBV6-1; 7 bases map to TRBD1. The CDR3 length is 18 residues. J lost 0 bases, V lost 4 bases, and 12 bases had no gene match. Germline V CDR1 and CDR2: MNHNS, SASEGT. In nucleotides, the CDR3 is TGTGCCAGCAGTGGGACAGGCGGTACCGGTCATAGCAATCAGCCCCAGCATTTT. This gives the protein CASSGTGGTGHSNQPQHF.

This chain joins TRBV6-4 and TRBJ1-1, with D maybe TRBD1 (5 bases). The germline V and J ends were trimmed by 3 bases and 6 bases, with 20 bases remaining between them. The CDR3 sequence is 16 residues long. CDR1 and CDR2 (germline): MRHNA, SNTAGT. CDR3: CASSEPDGGVLAEAFF. CDR3 bases: TGTGCCAGCAGTGAACCTGATGGGGGAGTTCTAGCTGAAGCTTTCTTT.

This clone appeared a single time. This rearrangement joins TRBV29-1 to TRBJ2-7; possibly TRBD1 for D (6 bases). The V and J ends lost 3 bases and 7 bases respectively, with 16 bases between them. Germline V CDR1 and CDR2: SQVTM, ANQGSEA. The CDR3 is 13 residues long. The CDR3: CSVEAGDLKEQYF. CDR3 coding DNA: TGCAGCGTTGAGGCAGGGGACCTAAAAGAGCAGTACTTC.

This chain links TRBV6-6 with TRBJ1-2; 7 positions agree with TRBD1. J lost 4 bases, V lost 2 bases, and 4 bases had no gene match. Germline CDR1 reads MNHNY; CDR2 reads SVGAGI (reference sequence). The CDR3 consists of 14 residues. CDR3 sequence: CASSYETGIYGYTF. The CDR3 DNA reads TGTGCCAGCAGTTACGAGACAGGGATCTATGGCTACACCTTC.

V gene TRBV30 combines with J gene TRBJ1-2; a possible D gene is TRBD1 (5 bases). The CDR3 runs to 15 residues. V lost 0 bases and J lost 5, with 16 bases in between. CDR1 is GTSNPN and CDR2 is SVGIG in the germline V gene (reference sequence). The CDR3 sequence is CAWSVPGAVSYGYTF. The CDR3 DNA sequence: TGTGCCTGGAGTGTACCTGGGGCAGTATCTTATGGCTACACCTTC. Combining the CDR3 with reference TRBV30 and TRBJ1-2 gives the whole variable domain SQTIHQWPATLVQPVGSPLSLECTVEGTSNPNLYWYRQAAGRGLQLLFYSVGIGQISSEVPQNLSASRPQDRQFILSSKKLLLSDSGFYLCAWSVPGAVSYGYTFGSGTRLTVV.

The chain combines TRBV19 with TRBJ2-7; D tentatively reads TRBD1 or TRBD2 (5 bases each). Trimming stripped 5 bases from V and 2 bases from J, with 13 bases between. The CDR3 has 14 residues. The germline CDR1 and CDR2 sequences are LNHDA and SQIVND (reference sequence). CDR3 bases: TGTGCCAGTAGTGTTGCCCAGGGAGCCTACGAGCAGTACTTC. It yields the protein CASSVAQGAYEQYF. The variable domain in full, completed from reference TRBV19 and TRBJ2-7, reads DGGITQSPKYLFRKEGQNVTLSCEQNLNHDAMYWYRQDPGQGLRLIYYSQIVNDFQKGDIAEGYSVSREKKESFPLTVTSAQKNPTAFYLCASSVAQGAYEQYFGPGTRLTVT.

There are a few counts of this clone. The chain is built from TRBV29-1 and TRBJ1-3; possible D gene TRBD1, 6 bases. The CDR3 is 13 amino acids. V lost 6 bases to trimming and J lost 1 base, with 10 bases between them. Germline V gene data show CDR1 as SQVTM and CDR2 as ANQGSEA. The CDR3 DNA reads TGCAGCGTCCAGGGGCAGTCTGGAAACACCATATATTTT. It specifies CSVQGQSGNTIYF.

J is TRBJ1-4 and V is TRBV5-1, with a weak D call TRBD1 (5 bases). Trimming pared 5 bases from V and 3 bases from J, leaving 23 bases between. This CDR3 region has 18 residues. CDR1 is SGHRS and CDR2 is YFSETQ in the germline V gene. The DNA of the CDR3 is TGCGCCAGCAGTTCGTCCCTAGAAGGGGCCCTGTCTAATGAAAAACTGTTTTTT. Encoded protein: CASSSSLEGALSNEKLFF. Looking up the rest from reference TRBV5-1 and TRBJ1-4 gives the full variable domain: KAGVTQTPRYLIKTRGQQVTLSCSPISGHRSVSWYQQTPGQGLQFLFEYFSETQRNKGNFPGRFSGRQFSNSRSEMNVSTLELGDSALYLCASSSSLEGALSNEKLFFGSGTQLSVL.

V gene TRBV6-5 combines with J gene TRBJ1-1, with a possible D match to TRBD1 (6 bases). Germline assignment: CDR1 MNHEY and CDR2 SVGAGI. This CDR3 has 14 amino acids. The V gene lost 5 bases and the J gene lost 3 bases, with 13 bases spanning the gap. The CDR3 DNA is TGTGCCAGCAGTACAAACAGGGTAGACACTGAAGCTTTCTTT. This sequence encodes CASSTNRVDTEAFF.

This clone was seen only once. The chain combines TRBV6-5 with TRBJ2-2; 7 nucleotides line up with TRBD1. J gave up 7 bases and V 3 bases, and 5 bases lay outside the gene matches. Germline V lookup: CDR1 MNHEY, CDR2 SVGAGI. There are 14 residues in the CDR3. CDR3 amino acids: CASSYTGEIGELFF. In DNA form, the CDR3 reads TGTGCCAGCAGTTATACAGGGGAAATCGGGGAGCTGTTTTTT.

V is TRBV30 and J is TRBJ2-7; 12 positions agree with TRBD1. Germline V gene lookup returns CDR1 GTSNPN and CDR2 SVGIG (reference sequence). This CDR3 comprises 14 residues. The V and J ends lost 7 bases and 4 bases, in that order; junction bases with no gene match: 8. CDR3 loop: CAFSGDRGLYEQYF. CDR3 bases: TGTGCCTTCTCGGGGGACAGGGGGCTGTACGAGCAGTACTTC.

The chain has TRBV9 and TRBJ2-3, with D possibly matching TRBD2 (5 bases). Trimming stripped 2 bases from V and 6 bases from J, with 13 bases between. Germline V gene sequence: CDR1 SGDLS, CDR2 YYNGEE. The CDR3 extends over 14 amino acids. The CDR3 DNA reads as TGTGCCAGCAGCGTCCTTCGGACGGGGGATACGCAGTATTTT. Translating gives CASSVLRTGDTQYF.

The chain joins TRBV6-1 to TRBJ1-2; D may be TRBD1 (5 bases). CDR1 is MNHNS and CDR2 is SASEGT in the germline V gene. The CDR3 is 13 amino acids. Trimming cost V 8 bases and J 8 bases, with 18 bases left between them. The CDR3 DNA sequence: TGTGCCAGCGCAGGGCCCCCGGGAGGAGGCTACACCTTC. Amino acid sequence: CASAGPPGGGYTF.

This clone was seen a handful of times. V is TRBV7-3 and J is TRBJ1-1; no reliable D call. V was clipped by 1 base and J by 4 bases, with 7 bases between them. The germline gives CDR1 SGHTA, CDR2 FQGTGA. This CDR3 is built from 13 residues. CDR3 region: CASSLNGGTEAFF. The CDR3 DNA follows: TGTGCCAGCAGCTTAAATGGTGGCACTGAAGCTTTCTTT.

J is TRBJ2-3 and V is TRBV7-9; 7 bases map to TRBD2. The V segment lost 3 bases and the J segment 3 bases; nucleotides outside the gene matches: 0. Per the germline V gene, CDR1 is SEHNR and CDR2 is FQNEAQ (reference sequence). The CDR3 is made up of 13 amino acids. CDR3 loop: CASSFSGTDTQYF. The DNA for the CDR3 is TGTGCCAGCAGCTTTAGCGGGACAGATACGCAGTATTTT.